This TCR beta chain stems from a study of Ad26.COV2.S vaccination and SARS-CoV-2 variants. The CDR3 runs 15 residues. V gave up 5 bases and J gave up 7 bases, with 17 bases separating them. Germline CDR1 KGHDR, CDR2 SFDVKD. Points on this clone: Its antigen is not known.

Study-wide points: Vaccinees and placebo recipients showed similar non-spike TCR breadth. Participants in the vaccine arm had higher spike-specific TCR breadth; placebo recipients had lower.

Indicated treatment: about 20 received Ad26.COV2.S at low or high dose, single or two shots; a few received placebo; per-sample allocation not given. At day 63 after the first vaccine or placebo injection, samples were drawn. The individual, an adult aged 18-55 years, was a donor in Boston. The shot given was an Ad26 vector that makes Wuhan-strain SARS-CoV-2 spike. Assay: immunoSEQ multiplex PCR; the TCRdb copy retains only in-frame clones and omits some. The repertoire has around 340,000 clones, 86% of them found once; the top ten carry roughly 10%. The chain is built from TRBV24-1 and TRBJ2-1; unclear D gene. The sequence derives from a person aged 18 to 65 who received the Ad26.COV2.S COVID-19 vaccine or a placebo. The source material was peripheral blood, sampled in a trial of Ad26.COV2.S vaccine versus placebo. DNA of the CDR3: TGTGCCACCAGTGGCGTTTCTCTAGGTAGTAATGAGCAGTTCTTC. It encodes CATSGVSLGSNEQFF.